Listed below are T cell receptor beta chains from one sample, sequenced in a study of blood T cell repertoires in COVID-19. Clones were sequenced by immunoSEQ multiplex PCR, and TCRdb holds only the in-frame ones, with some missing. The data contain tens of thousands of clones, around four fifths of them singletons. Sequencing was carried out using peripheral blood. The receptors were sampled from a woman in her 70s with COVID-19, enrolled during active disease. Each CDR3 is given with its conserved first and last residue. A D gene is named only where the DNA matches it firmly. Clone size is stated in some rows and not others, as once, few, many or a class when expanded.

D gene,V gene,J gene,clone size,CDR3 protein,CDR3 DNA
TRBD1,TRBV28,TRBJ1-6,-,CASSLGQGNSPLHF,TGTGCCAGCAGTTTAGGACAGGGCAATTCACCCCTCCACTTT
-,TRBV6-6,TRBJ1-6,once,CASSHGEGYNSPLHF,TGTGCCAGCAGTCACGGCGAGGGCTATAATTCACCCCTCCACTTT
-,TRBV24-1,TRBJ2-1,-,CATSDPLDRRGDNEQFF,TGTGCCACCAGTGATCCCCTGGACAGACGAGGTGATAATGAGCAGTTCTTC
-,TRBV4-1,TRBJ2-3,-,CASSPGTSTDTQYF,TGCGCCAGCAGCCCGGGGACTAGCACAGATACGCAGTATTTT
-,TRBV5-6,TRBJ1-1,-,CASSKDEGVLVNTEAFF,TGTGCCAGCAGCAAGGATGAGGGGGTCCTTGTGAACACTGAAGCTTTCTTT
-,TRBV6-6,TRBJ1-1,once,CASNVGVWFRTEAFF,TGTGCCAGCAATGTGGGCGTTTGGTTCCGCACTGAAGCTTTCTTT
TRBD2,TRBV7-2,TRBJ2-2,-,CASSRGGSNTGELFF,TGTGCCAGCAGTCGGGGGGGTTCGAACACCGGGGAGCTGTTTTTT
TRBD1,TRBV5-6,TRBJ1-6,-,CASSARGTGLHWPLHF,TGTGCCAGCAGCGCTCGAGGGACAGGACTTCATTGGCCCCTCCACTTT
TRBD1,TRBV5-1,TRBJ2-1,-,CASSNGQAVYNEQFF,TGCGCCAGCAGCAACGGACAGGCAGTCTACAATGAGCAGTTCTTC
-,TRBV6-5,TRBJ2-1,-,CASSSDLFSEQFF,TGTGCCAGCAGTTCGGACTTATTTAGTGAGCAGTTCTTC
-,TRBV5-1,TRBJ2-1,-,CASSRDSGGLNEQFF,TGCGCCAGCAGTAGGGACAGCGGGGGCCTCAATGAGCAGTTCTTC
-,TRBV19,TRBJ1-1,-,CASSPAQERTEAFF,TGTGCCAGTAGTCCCGCACAGGAGAGGACTGAAGCTTTCTTT
TRBD1,TRBV2,TRBJ1-2,-,CASSEALGTGVYTF,TGTGCCAGCAGTGAAGCTCTGGGGACAGGGGTCTACACCTTC
-,TRBV25-1,TRBJ2-1,-,CASSGVNRVHNEQFF,TGTGCCAGCAGTGGGGTGAACAGGGTCCACAATGAGCAGTTCTTC
TRBD1,TRBV24-1,TRBJ1-5,-,CATSDGTANQPQHF,TGTGCCACCAGTGATGGGACAGCTAATCAGCCCCAGCATTTT
TRBD2,TRBV6-1,TRBJ2-2,-,CASSDVASGANTGELFF,TGTGCCAGCAGTGATGTTGCTAGCGGGGCTAACACCGGGGAGCTGTTTTTT
TRBD1,TRBV11-1,TRBJ2-1,-,CASSLTGGSYNEQFF,TGTGCCAGCAGCTTGACAGGGGGCTCCTACAATGAGCAGTTCTTC
-,TRBV4-3,TRBJ1-5,once,CASSQNSGYLPQHF,TGCGCCAGCAGCCAAAACAGTGGGTATCTGCCCCAGCATTTT
-,TRBV19,TRBJ1-2,-,CASGRQENYGYTF,TGTGCCAGTGGTAGACAGGAGAACTATGGCTACACCTTC
TRBD1,TRBV6-1,TRBJ1-5,-,CASSEDIRWTGHSNQPQHF,TGTGCCAGCAGTGAAGACATACGATGGACAGGGCATAGCAATCAGCCCCAGCATTTT
TRBD2,TRBV28,TRBJ2-5,-,CASSASGRGETQYF,TGTGCCAGCAGTGCCAGCGGGAGGGGAGAGACCCAGTACTTC
-,TRBV18,TRBJ1-1,few,CASSPAIRNTEAFF,TGTGCCAGCTCACCAGCCATCAGGAACACTGAAGCTTTCTTT
-,TRBV7-8,TRBJ2-5,few,CASSSHRVGGIRETQYF,TGTGCCAGCAGCTCGCACCGAGTAGGCGGGATTCGGGAGACCCAGTACTTC
TRBD1,TRBV4-3,TRBJ1-1,-,CASSSGQGENTEAFF,TGCGCCAGCAGCTCGGGACAGGGGGAGAACACTGAAGCTTTCTTT
TRBD1,TRBV7-2,TRBJ1-2,-,CASSARTGGAFGYTF,TGTGCCAGCAGCGCTAGGACAGGGGGCGCATTTGGCTACACCTTC
-,TRBV5-1,TRBJ1-2,-,CASRGGDFSYGYTF,TGCGCCAGCAGGGGAGGGGATTTCAGCTATGGCTACACCTTC
-,TRBV2,TRBJ1-1,-,CASMPENTEAFF,TGTGCCAGCATGCCAGAGAACACTGAAGCTTTCTTT
-,TRBV7-9,TRBJ2-1,-,CASSGNRVGFF,TGTGCCAGCAGCGGGAACAGGGTTGGTTTCTTC
-,TRBV2,TRBJ2-7,-,CASSEYYEQYF,TGTGCCAGCAGCGAATACTACGAGCAGTACTTC
-,TRBV6-2/TRBV6-3,TRBJ2-1,-,CASSRSGTAGNEQFF,TGTGCCAGCAGTCGATCTGGGACCGCGGGGAATGAGCAGTTCTTC
-,TRBV14,TRBJ2-1,-,CASSQDPNLAGDSYNEQFF,TGTGCCAGCAGCCAAGATCCAAACTTGGCGGGTGATTCCTACAATGAGCAGTTCTTC
TRBD1,TRBV7-2,TRBJ1-5,-,CASSSGTGGKQPQHF,TGTGCCAGCAGCTCGGGGACAGGGGGGAAACAGCCCCAGCATTTT
-,TRBV7-2,TRBJ1-5,-,CASSAGGAFNQPQHF,TGTGCCAGCAGCGCCGGGGGGGCCTTCAATCAGCCCCAGCATTTT
-,TRBV19,TRBJ2-7,-,CASSIEGYEQYF,TGTGCCAGTAGTATTGAGGGATACGAGCAGTACTTC
-,TRBV27,TRBJ1-1,-,CASSLSGATEAFF,TGTGCCAGCAGTTTGAGTGGGGCCACTGAAGCTTTCTTT
TRBD2,TRBV9,TRBJ2-1,-,CASSVAGGPWNEQFF,TGTGCCAGCAGCGTGGCGGGAGGGCCGTGGAATGAGCAGTTCTTC
TRBD1,TRBV6-6,TRBJ1-1,few,CASSPGQGKGAEAFF,TGTGCCAGCAGTCCGGGACAGGGGAAAGGCGCTGAAGCTTTCTTT
-,TRBV5-1,TRBJ1-1,-,CASSLDSMNTEAFF,TGCGCCAGCAGCCTGGACAGCATGAACACTGAAGCTTTCTTT
-,TRBV28,TRBJ2-1,-,CASSALGAYNEQFF,TGTGCCAGCAGTGCCCTCGGGGCCTACAATGAGCAGTTCTTC
-,TRBV7-8,TRBJ1-3,-,CASSLVLQTGNTIYF,TGTGCCAGCAGCCTAGTCCTTCAGACTGGAAACACCATATATTTT
-,TRBV4-2,TRBJ2-3,-,CASSQELTPGTDTQYF,TGTGCCAGCAGCCAAGAGTTGACACCGGGCACAGATACGCAGTATTTT
-,TRBV19,TRBJ1-4,-,CASSIRGINEKLFF,TGTGCCAGTAGTATTAGGGGGATTAATGAAAAACTGTTTTTT
-,TRBV6-5,TRBJ1-5,-,CASSRGGIDNQPQHF,TGTGCCAGCAGCAGGGGAGGGATAGACAATCAGCCCCAGCATTTT
-,TRBV9,TRBJ1-4,-,CASSSSRGGNEKLFF,TGTGCCAGCAGCTCCTCCCGGGGGGGAAATGAAAAACTGTTTTTT
-,TRBV9,TRBJ1-1,-,CASSVSSRDTEAFF,TGTGCCAGCAGCGTATCGTCCAGGGACACTGAAGCTTTCTTT
-,TRBV7-2,TRBJ2-2,-,CASRSQAVGELFF,TGTGCCAGCAGGTCACAGGCCGTCGGGGAGCTGTTTTTT